This is a list of T cell receptor beta chains from one sample in a study of cytomegalovirus exposure and HLA in healthy donors. Profiling relied on immunoSEQ multiplex PCR, and the TCRdb table lists in-frame clones only, not all of them. Of about 80,000 clones in the sample, roughly 80% were seen once. Specimen: PBMCs. These receptors were collected from a woman aged 40 to 49 in good health and CMV-seropositive. CDR3s include the opening cysteine and the closing phenylalanine or tryptophan. D genes are given only for firm matches. Size tells how often a clone was seen (once, few, many) or the class of an expanded clone, and some rows leave it out.

J gene | clone size | V gene | D gene | CDR3 DNA | CDR3 protein
TRBJ1-6 | NA | TRBV30 | NA | TGTGCCTGGAGCGGAACCTTTAACGGGAATTCACCCCTCCACTTT | CAWSGTFNGNSPLHF
TRBJ1-1 | NA | TRBV19 | NA | TGTGCCAGTAGCCCCAGGGGAAAGGGGAGAGGCACTGAAGCTTTCTTT | CASSPRGKGRGTEAFF
TRBJ2-7 | NA | TRBV29-1 | NA | TGCAGCGCCGCGGACAGTACCTACGAGCAGTACTTC | CSAADSTYEQYF
TRBJ1-3 | few | TRBV11-2 | NA | TGTGCCAGCTCCGGTGGGAGCTCTGGAAACACCATATATTTT | CASSGGSSGNTIYF
TRBJ2-5 | NA | TRBV19 | TRBD1 | TGTGCCAGTAGTACAACAGGGGGTTTAGAGACCCAGTACTTC | CASSTTGGLETQYF
TRBJ2-1 | NA | TRBV6-5 | TRBD1 | TGTGCCAGCAGACACGACAGGGGGAAAAACAATGAGCAGTTCTTC | CASRHDRGKNNEQFF
TRBJ1-5 | NA | TRBV30 | TRBD1 | TGTGCCTGGAGTGCTGGGCAGGGGGTAGGAAATCAGCCCCAGCATTTT | CAWSAGQGVGNQPQHF
TRBJ2-2 | NA | TRBV30 | NA | TGTGCCTGGAGTTTGGAGGGCACCGGGGAGCTGTTTTTT | CAWSLEGTGELFF
TRBJ1-5 | NA | TRBV2 | TRBD1 | TGTGCCAGCAGGGACAGGGCTAGCAATCAGCCCCAGCATTTT | CASRDRASNQPQHF
TRBJ2-2 | few | TRBV18 | TRBD1 | TGTGCCAGCTCACCCCTCTCCGGGACAGGGGGAACCGGGGAGCTGTTTTTT | CASSPLSGTGGTGELFF
TRBJ2-7 | once | TRBV27 | NA | TGTGCCGTGTCCTCGCGGCCTAGCTCCTACGAGCAGTACTTC | CAVSSRPSSYEQYF
TRBJ1-5 | NA | TRBV2 | NA | TGTGCCAGCAACAGAAGGGGTTCAAAGAGTCAGCCCCAGCATTTT | CASNRRGSKSQPQHF
TRBJ2-1 | NA | TRBV6-1 | NA | TGTGCCAGCAGTGAACTGGGGGGGGGCAGCAATGAGCAGTTCTTC | CASSELGGGSNEQFF
TRBJ2-7 | NA | TRBV30 | TRBD1 | TGTGCCTGGAATAGACAGGGAGAGCAGTACTTC | CAWNRQGEQYF
TRBJ1-2 | NA | TRBV18 | NA | TGTGCCAGCTCACCCTCGGTATATGGCTACACCTTC | CASSPSVYGYTF
TRBJ1-2 | NA | TRBV4-1 | NA | TGCGCCAGCAGCCAAGACAGGGTTACTAACTATGGCTACACCTTC | CASSQDRVTNYGYTF
TRBJ1-1 | few | TRBV30 | NA | TGTGCCTGGAGTGTAAGCCCACTCATGAACACTGAAGCTTTCTTT | CAWSVSPLMNTEAFF
TRBJ2-6 | NA | TRBV6-1 | TRBD1 | TGTGCCAGCAGTTGGGACAGGGGGGCCAACGTCCTGACTTTC | CASSWDRGANVLTF
TRBJ1-5 | few | TRBV6-1 | TRBD1 | TGTGCCAGCAGTGAAGGCCCGGACAGGGGGGTTTCTCAGCCCCAGCATTTT | CASSEGPDRGVSQPQHF
TRBJ1-2 | NA | TRBV10-2 | NA | TGCGCCAGTACGGACCGTAGGAGGGAAGGAGGCTACACCTTC | CASTDRRREGGYTF